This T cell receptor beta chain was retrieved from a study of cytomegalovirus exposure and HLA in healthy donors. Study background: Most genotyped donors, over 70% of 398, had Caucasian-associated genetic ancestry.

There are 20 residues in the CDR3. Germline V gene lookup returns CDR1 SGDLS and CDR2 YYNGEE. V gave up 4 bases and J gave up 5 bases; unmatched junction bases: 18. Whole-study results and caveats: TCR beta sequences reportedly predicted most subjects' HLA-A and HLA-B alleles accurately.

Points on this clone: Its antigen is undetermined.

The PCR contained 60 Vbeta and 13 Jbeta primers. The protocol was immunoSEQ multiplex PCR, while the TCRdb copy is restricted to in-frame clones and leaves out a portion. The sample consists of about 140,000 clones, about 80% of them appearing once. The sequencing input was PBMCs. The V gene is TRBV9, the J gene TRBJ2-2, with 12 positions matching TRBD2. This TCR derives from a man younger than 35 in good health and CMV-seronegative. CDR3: CASSTLGASGRAGATGELFF. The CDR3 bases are TGTGCCAGCAGCACTCTCGGGGCTAGCGGGAGGGCCGGGGCGACCGGGGAGCTGTTTTTT.